A single T cell receptor beta chain is shown here with its context. What it binds is not known. These data come from a study of STAT5B mutations in CD4+ large granular lymphocyte leukemia. Study results and caveats: Patient CD4-sorted repertoires looked more clonal than healthy CD4+ repertoires, even without putative leukemic clones.

This CDR3 comprises 15 residues. Trimming took 4 bases from V and 1 from J, leaving 13 bases between them. Germline CDR1 is SGHRS and CDR2 is YFSETQ. The data were produced by immunoSEQ multiplex PCR, yet TCRdb's version contains in-frame clones alone and is incomplete. The data contain about 35,000 clones, around 67% of them seen just once; the ten biggest clones take up roughly 1.8%. The V call is TRBV5-1, the J call TRBJ2-3; maybe TRBD2 (7 bases). Material: CD4+ T cells from blood buffy coats. This TCR came from a human donor in good health. Written as DNA, the CDR3 is TGCGCCAGCAGCCCCGAGGGGGGGGGCACAGATACGCAGTATTTT. This gives the protein CASSPEGGGTDTQYF.